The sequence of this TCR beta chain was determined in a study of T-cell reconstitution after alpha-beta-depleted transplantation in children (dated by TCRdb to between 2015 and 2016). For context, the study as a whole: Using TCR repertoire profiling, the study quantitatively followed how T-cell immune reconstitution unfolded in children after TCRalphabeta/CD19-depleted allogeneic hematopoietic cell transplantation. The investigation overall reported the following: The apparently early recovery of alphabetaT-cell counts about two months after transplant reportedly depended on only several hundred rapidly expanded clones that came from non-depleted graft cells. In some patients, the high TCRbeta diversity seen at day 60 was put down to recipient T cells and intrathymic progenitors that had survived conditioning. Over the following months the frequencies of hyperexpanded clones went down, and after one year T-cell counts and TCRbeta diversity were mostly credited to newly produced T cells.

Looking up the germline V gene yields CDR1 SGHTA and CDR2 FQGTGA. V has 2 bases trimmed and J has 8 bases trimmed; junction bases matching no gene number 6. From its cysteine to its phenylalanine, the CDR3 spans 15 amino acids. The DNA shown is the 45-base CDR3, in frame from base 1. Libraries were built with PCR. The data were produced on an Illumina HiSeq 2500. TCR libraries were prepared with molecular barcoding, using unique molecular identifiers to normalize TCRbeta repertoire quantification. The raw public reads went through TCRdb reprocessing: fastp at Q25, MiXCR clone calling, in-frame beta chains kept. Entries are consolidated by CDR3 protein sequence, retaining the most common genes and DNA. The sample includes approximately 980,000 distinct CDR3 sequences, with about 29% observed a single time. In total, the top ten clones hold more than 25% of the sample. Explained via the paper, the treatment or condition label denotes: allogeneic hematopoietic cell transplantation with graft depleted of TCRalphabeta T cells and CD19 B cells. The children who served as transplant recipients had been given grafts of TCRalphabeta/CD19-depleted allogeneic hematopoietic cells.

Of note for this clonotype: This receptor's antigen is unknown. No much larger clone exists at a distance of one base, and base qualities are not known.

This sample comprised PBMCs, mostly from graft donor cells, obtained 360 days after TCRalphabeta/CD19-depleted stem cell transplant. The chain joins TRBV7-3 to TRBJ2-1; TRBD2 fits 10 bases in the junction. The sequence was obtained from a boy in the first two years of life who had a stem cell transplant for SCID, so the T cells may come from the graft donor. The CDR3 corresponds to CASSLVGLANDEQFF. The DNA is TGTGCCAGCAGCTTAGTGGGACTAGCGAACGATGAGCAGTTCTTC.